Detailed here is one TCR beta chain. The target antigen is unknown. The CDR3 covers 15 residues. The V gene's germline CDR1 is KGHSH and CDR2 LQKENI. TRB amplification used roughly 250 ng of peripheral blood genomic DNA. This sample stems from a study of T cell clusters in autoimmune cytopenias. Background on the study: TRB sequencing had a median 51,575 reads and 2,350 distinct clonotypes per sample. Notes on the study in general: Primary autoimmune cytopenia patients appeared to lack physiological T cell clusters present in healthy donors. Comparing secondary cytopenia with chronic lymphocytic leukemia showed no cluster-lack signature, apparently masked by lymphoma repertoire. TRB repertoire shifts in secondary cytopenia and chronic lymphocytic leukemia mostly reflected lymphoma, not autoimmunity.

TRB was amplified by touch-down multiplex PCR, primer pools A and B combined. TCRdb re-called the multiplex PCR reads and gives one entry per CDR3 protein, without DNA. The table lists 6,500 to 10,000 distinct CDR3 sequences, with roughly 5.6% in the top ten. Input material: peripheral blood. The V call is TRBV18, the J call TRBJ2-1; TCRdb designates TRBD2, a call that cannot be tested without DNA. The sequence derives from a human donor with an autoimmune cytopenia or autoimmune hepatitis (not recorded which). Here the CDR3 reads CASSPAGLAGGLQFF. The full variable domain, with the rest looked up from reference TRBV18 and TRBJ2-1, is NAGVMQNPRHLVRRRGQEARLRCSPMKGHSHVYWYRQLPEEGLKFMVYLQKENIIDESGMPKERFSAEFPKEGPSILRIQQVVRGDSAAYFCASSPAGLAGGLQFFGPGTRLTVL.